This T cell receptor beta chain came from a study of OX40 agonist ivuxolimab in advanced cancers. This CDR3 contains 15 residues. Germline CDR1 SGHTA, CDR2 FQGNSA. After removal of 5 bases from V and 5 bases from J, the junction contained 7 bases not matched to a gene. The repertoire was sequenced with immunoSEQ multiplex PCR; TCRdb's copy has only in-frame clones and lacks some. Among 80,000 to 100,000 clones listed, 86% were seen once. The specimen comprised CD4+ or CD8+ T cells sorted from blood, sampled in a trial of the OX40 agonist ivuxolimab. This sequence originates from an adult with an advanced solid tumor such as melanoma, head and neck, liver or kidney cancer. The genes are TRBV7-2 and TRBJ2-1; 9 positions match TRBD1. The CDR3 DNA reads as TGTGCCAGCAGCCGGACAGGGGAGAAGAACAATGAGCAGTTCTTC. This encodes CASSRTGEKNNEQFF.